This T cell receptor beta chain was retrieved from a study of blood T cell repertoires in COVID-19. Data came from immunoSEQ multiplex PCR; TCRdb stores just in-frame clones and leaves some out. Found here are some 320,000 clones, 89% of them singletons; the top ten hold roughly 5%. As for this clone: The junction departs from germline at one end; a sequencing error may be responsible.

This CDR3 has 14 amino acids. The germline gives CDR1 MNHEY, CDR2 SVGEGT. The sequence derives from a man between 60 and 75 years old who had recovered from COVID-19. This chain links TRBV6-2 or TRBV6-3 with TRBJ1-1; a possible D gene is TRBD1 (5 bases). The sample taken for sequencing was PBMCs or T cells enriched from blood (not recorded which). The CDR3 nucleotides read TGTGCCAGCAGTTCTCCACAGGTGAACGCTGAAGCTTTCTTT. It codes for CASSSPQVNAEAFF.